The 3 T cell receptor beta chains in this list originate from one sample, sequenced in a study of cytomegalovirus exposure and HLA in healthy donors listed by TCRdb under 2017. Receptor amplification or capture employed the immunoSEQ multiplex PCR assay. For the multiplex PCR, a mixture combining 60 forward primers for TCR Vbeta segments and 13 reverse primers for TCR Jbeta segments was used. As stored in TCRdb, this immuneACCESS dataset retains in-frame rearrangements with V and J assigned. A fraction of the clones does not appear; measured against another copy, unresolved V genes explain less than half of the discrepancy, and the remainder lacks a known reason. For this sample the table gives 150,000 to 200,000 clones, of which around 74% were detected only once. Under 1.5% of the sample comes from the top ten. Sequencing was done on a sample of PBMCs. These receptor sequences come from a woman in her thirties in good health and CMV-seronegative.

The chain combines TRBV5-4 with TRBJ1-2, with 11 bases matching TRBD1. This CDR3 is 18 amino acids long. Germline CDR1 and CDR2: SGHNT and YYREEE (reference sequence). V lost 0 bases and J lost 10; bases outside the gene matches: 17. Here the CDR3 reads CASSLAIGGGQGALVYTF. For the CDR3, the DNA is TGTGCCAGCAGCTTGGCCATCGGAGGCGGACAGGGGGCGCTGGTCTACACCTTC.

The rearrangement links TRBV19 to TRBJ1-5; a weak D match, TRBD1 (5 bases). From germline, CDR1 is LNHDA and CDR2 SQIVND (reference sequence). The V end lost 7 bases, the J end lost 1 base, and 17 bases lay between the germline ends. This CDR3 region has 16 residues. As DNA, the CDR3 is TGTGCCAGTACCCAAGGAGGGGTATTGAGCAATCAGCCCCAGCATTTT. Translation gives CASTQGGVLSNQPQHF.

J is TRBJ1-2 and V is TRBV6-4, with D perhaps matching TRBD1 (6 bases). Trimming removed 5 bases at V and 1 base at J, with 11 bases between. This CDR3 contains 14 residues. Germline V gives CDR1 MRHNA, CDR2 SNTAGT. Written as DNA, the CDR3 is TGTGCCAGCAGTCCCCGGACAGATAACTATGGCTACACCTTC. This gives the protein CASSPRTDNYGYTF.